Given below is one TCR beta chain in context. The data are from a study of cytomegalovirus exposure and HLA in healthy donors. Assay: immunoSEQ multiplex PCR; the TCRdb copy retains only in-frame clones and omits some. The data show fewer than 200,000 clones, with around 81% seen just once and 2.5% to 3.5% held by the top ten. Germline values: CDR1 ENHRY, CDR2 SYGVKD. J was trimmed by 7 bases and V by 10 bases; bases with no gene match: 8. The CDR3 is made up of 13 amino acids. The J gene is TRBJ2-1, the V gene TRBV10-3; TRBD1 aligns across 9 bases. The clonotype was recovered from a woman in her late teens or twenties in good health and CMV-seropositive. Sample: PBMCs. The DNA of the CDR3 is TGTGCCACCAATACACAGGGGGCAAATGAGCAGTTCTTC. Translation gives CATNTQGANEQFF.